What follows are 3 T cell receptor beta chains derived from one specimen sequenced in a study of CD8 T cells in Susac syndrome. Reverse transcription of about 0.45 to 1 ug RNA used random hexamers. TCRdb re-analysed the immunoSEQ multiplex PCR reads in MiXCR, keeping a single row per CDR3 protein. The sample shows about 180,000 distinct CDR3 sequences, 90% to 96% of them seen only once. The specimen was CD4+ T cells from PBMCs. These TCRs come from a human donor with Susac syndrome.

This chain uses TRBV29-1 with TRBJ1-2, with 9 bases aligning to TRBD1. The J segment lost 3 bases and the V segment lost 4 bases, leaving 6 bases of the junction unmatched. The CDR3 spans 14 residues. Germline lookup yields CDR1 SQVTM and CDR2 ANQGSEA. For the CDR3, the DNA is TGCAGCGTTGGGGGACAGGGAGATGACTATGGCTACACCTTC. Protein: CSVGGQGDDYGYTF.

The chain uses TRBV28 and TRBJ1-4, with unresolved D. Germline V CDR1 and CDR2: MDHEN, SYDVKM. CDR3 size: 17 residues. The V end lost 5 bases, the J end lost 0 bases, and 16 bases lay between the germline ends. The CDR3: CASSARASGPTNEKLFF. The CDR3 DNA follows: TGTGCCAGCAGTGCCCGTGCGTCCGGGCCAACTAATGAAAAACTGTTTTTT.

This rearrangement joins TRBV7-2 to TRBJ2-1; a possible D gene is TRBD1 (5 bases). V lost 5 bases and J lost 1, with 12 bases in between. The CDR3 covers 15 residues. Germline values: CDR1 SGHTA, CDR2 FQGNSA. The DNA for the CDR3 is TGTGCCAGCAGCGGAAAGGCAGGGTCCTACAATGAGCAGTTCTTC. Encoded protein: CASSGKAGSYNEQFF.